Below are 6 T cell receptor beta chains sequenced from a single sample in a study of response to subunit inactivated influenza vaccine. TCRdb reprocessed the RT-PCR reads via MiXCR and lists one record per CDR3 protein. The sample holds fewer than 700,000 distinct CDR3 sequences; over 10% are singletons and the top ten take about an eighth. This specimen consisted of PBMCs from blood, obtained about 40 days after vaccination. The receptor source for this set is a man aged 50 or older who received an inactivated influenza vaccine.

The V gene is TRBV4-3, the J gene TRBJ1-5; possibly TRBD1 for D (6 bases). CDR3 length: 14 residues. V was pared by 0 bases and J by 7 bases, with 10 bases between. CDR1 and CDR2 from the germline V gene are LGHNA and YSLEER. CDR3 DNA: TGCGCCAGCAGCCAAGAGGGGGGCGGGCAGCCCCAGCATTTT. It specifies CASSQEGGGQPQHF.

The V and J genes are TRBV9 and TRBJ2-1, with unresolved D. The germline gives CDR1 SGDLS, CDR2 YYNGEE. V was trimmed by 0 bases and J by 6 bases, leaving 13 bases between them. This CDR3 region has 15 residues. The CDR3 region is CASSVGSVVGNEQFF. The CDR3, as DNA: TGTGCCAGCAGCGTAGGATCGGTAGTCGGCAATGAGCAGTTCTTC. Full variable domain (outside the CDR3, taken from reference TRBV9 and TRBJ2-1): DSGVTQTPKHLITATGQRVTLRCSPRSGDLSVYWYQQSLDQGLQFLIQYYNGEERAKGNILERFSAQQFPDLHSELNLSSLELGDSALYFCASSVGSVVGNEQFFGPGTRLTVL.

This clonotype occurred a few times. CDR3 amino acids: CASSITLAGTQETQYF. The CDR3 coding sequence is TGCGCCAGCAGCATAACTCTAGCGGGGACACAAGAGACCCAGTACTTC. The chain couples TRBV5-1 to TRBJ2-5, with 9 bases lining up with TRBD2. Germline loops: CDR1 SGHRS, CDR2 YFSETQ. The trim removed 4 bases at V and 2 bases at J, leaving 9 bases unmatched. This CDR3 spans 16 amino acids.

This clonotype was detected a few times. The rearrangement uses TRBV4-3 and TRBJ1-5; D remains unclear. V shed 0 bases and J shed 7 bases, with 13 bases lying between them. The germline gives CDR1 LGHNA, CDR2 YSLEER. The CDR3 runs to 15 residues. The CDR3 DNA sequence: TGCGCCAGCAGCCAAGATCTGGGAGTGGGGCAGCCCCAGCATTTT. Translated: CASSQDLGVGQPQHF.

This clonotype turned up a few times. The rearrangement joins TRBV10-3 to TRBJ2-1, with TRBD2 matching over 14 bases. This CDR3 is 13 amino acids long. V shed 7 bases, J shed 13 bases, and the junction held 6 bases outside the gene matches. In germline, CDR1 is ENHRY, CDR2 SYGVKD. CDR3 loop: CAITPGLAGAQFF. CDR3 coding DNA: TGTGCCATCACCCCGGGACTAGCGGGAGCACAGTTCTTC.

The V gene is TRBV20-1, the J gene TRBJ2-2; 12 nucleotides agree with TRBD1. This CDR3 is built from 15 residues. CDR1 is DFQATT and CDR2 is SNEGSKA in the germline V gene (reference sequence). V was pared by 5 bases and J by 7 bases, with 8 bases of the junction left unmatched. In DNA form, the CDR3 reads TGCAGTGCTCAAGGGACAGGGGGCGCGGGCGGGGAGCTGTTTTTT. The encoded protein is CSAQGTGGAGGELFF.